Reported below is one TCR beta chain. One end of the junction is discordant with germline, which a read error may explain. The germline CDR1 and CDR2 sequences are SGHTA and FQGNSA. The CDR3 runs to 15 residues. The record originates from a study of Graves' ophthalmopathy and Graves' hyperthyroidism. CDR3 regions of TCR beta were amplified from RNA transcripts. HTBI primers primed a first-round RT-PCR, and a second-round multiplex PCR followed. From the multiplex PCR reads, TCRdb called clonotypes with MiXCR, one entry per CDR3 protein. The sample has about 240,000 distinct CDR3 sequences; less than 55% are singletons.

This clonotype originated in an adult man with Graves' ophthalmopathy. The sequencing sample was made of peripheral blood. The rearrangement uses TRBV7-2 and TRBJ2-7; 10 nucleotides match TRBD1. CDR3 nucleotides: TGCGCCAGCAGCCCGCGGGACAGGGGTGCCTACGAGCAGTACTTC. This sequence encodes CASSPRDRGAYEQYF.